The 12 T cell receptor beta chains listed next were all sequenced from one sample in a study of spatial heterogeneity in lung cancer. Study-level points and caveats: Tumors with more nonsynonymous mutations had more expanded intratumoral alpha and beta TCRs.

What these receptors recognize is not known. Time point denoted: sample taken at primary tumor resection. TCRdb used MiXCR to reprocess the 5' RACE reads, holding one entry per CDR3 protein. The sample carries 9,500 or so distinct CDR3 sequences, more than 10% recorded once. This material consisted of lung tumor tissue, taken at surgery. The receptors stem from a male donor with early-stage non-small cell lung cancer.

This clonotype was detected ten times or more. This rearrangement joins TRBV12-3 or TRBV12-4 to TRBJ1-2; D perhaps matches TRBD1 (5 bases). The V end lost 8 bases, the J end lost 0 bases, and 16 bases lay between the germline ends. This CDR3 comprises 15 residues. CDR3 DNA: TGTGCCAGCTATCCCCCGTGGGGGACTAACTATGGCTACACCTTC. This encodes CASYPPWGTNYGYTF.

This sequence joins TRBV19 and TRBJ2-7; TRBD1 matches at 9 bases. CDR3 size: 15 residues. Germline values: CDR1 LNHDA, CDR2 SQIVND (reference sequence). Trimming at V came to 8 bases and at J to 5 bases, leaving 13 bases not matched to a gene. The DNA for the CDR3 is TGTGCCAGTGCGGGGACCGGACAGGGGACCCACGAGCAGTACTTC. Translation: CASAGTGQGTHEQYF.

Sample share makes this clonotype medium-sized. The rearrangement uses TRBV29-1 and TRBJ1-2; D gene unclear. CDR1 SQVTM and CDR2 ANQGSEA come from the germline V gene. This CDR3 has 11 residues. V gave up 6 bases and J gave up 8 bases, with 13 bases separating them. The DNA for the CDR3 is TGCAGCGTCATAGCCGCGTCCGGCTACACCTTC. Amino acids: CSVIAASGYTF.

Many counts were recorded for this clonotype. V is TRBV4-2 and J is TRBJ2-7; 8 nucleotides line up with TRBD2. The V gene's germline CDR1 is LGHNA and CDR2 YNFKEQ. V dropped 0 bases and J dropped 0; count of bases not matched to a gene: 4. The CDR3 consists of 16 residues. The CDR3 loop is CASSQEAGDSSYEQYF. CDR3 sequence (DNA): TGTGCCAGCAGCCAAGAAGCGGGGGATAGCTCCTACGAGCAGTACTTC.

The genes are TRBV7-8 and TRBJ2-5; 8 nucleotides agree with TRBD2. The junction had 6 bases not matched to a gene; V was cut back by 1 base and J by 2 bases. The germline CDR1 and CDR2 sequences are SGHVS and FQNEAQ. The CDR3 totals 16 residues. CDR3 loop: CASSLGTSPTQETQYF. CDR3 DNA: TGTGCCAGCAGCTTAGGGACTAGCCCAACACAAGAGACCCAGTACTTC.

This clonotype was seen ten or more times. The chain has TRBV10-3 and TRBJ2-7; D gene ambiguous. V lost 11 bases and J 5 bases, leaving 22 bases between the germline ends. Looked up from germline, CDR1 is ENHRY and CDR2 is SYGVKD. CDR3 size: 14 residues. CDR3 DNA: TGTGCCTCTCGGTACAGTCCCGAAAGTGACGAGCAGTACGTC. Its protein is CASRYSPESDEQYV.

In this sample, this clonotype turned up many times. The V gene is TRBV27, the J gene TRBJ1-2, with D unclear. V was cut by 6 bases and J by 5 bases, with 13 bases left in between. Germline CDR1 reads MNHEY; CDR2 reads SMNVEV (reference sequence). This CDR3 region has 13 residues. CDR3 sequence: CASSPSVGYGYTF. CDR3 DNA: TGTGCCAGCAGCCCATCCGTGGGGTATGGCTACACCTTC.

This clonotype has ten or more counts. This chain connects TRBV12-3 or TRBV12-4 to TRBJ1-1; D is uncertain. V dropped 4 bases and J dropped 3 bases, with 6 bases sitting between them. The CDR3 loop spans 12 amino acids. Here the CDR3 DNA reads TGTGCCAGCAGTTCCGATCACACTGAAGCTTTCTTT. Translating gives CASSSDHTEAFF.

This clonotype was seen ten or more times. This chain links TRBV11-2 with TRBJ2-3, with 12 bases aligning to TRBD2. Germline V gene sequence: CDR1 SGHAT, CDR2 FQNNGV. V was pared by 3 bases and J by 2 bases, with 12 bases of the junction left unmatched. The CDR3 covers 19 residues. CDR3 sequence reads: CASSLGGGRLAGDTDTQYF. CDR3 in DNA: TGTGCCAGCAGCTTGGGGGGTGGGAGACTAGCGGGAGACACAGATACGCAGTATTTT.

This clonotype has at least ten counts. This rearrangement joins TRBV5-1 to TRBJ2-2; D might be TRBD2 (6 bases). The CDR3 length is 14 residues. CDR1 is SGHRS, CDR2 YFSETQ, per germline. V gave up 1 base and J gave up 5 bases, with 9 bases separating them. This CDR3 reads CASSLWGDTGELFF. The DNA for the CDR3 is TGCGCCAGCAGCTTGTGGGGGGATACCGGGGAGCTGTTTTTT.

This clonotype was observed many times. The chain recombines TRBV7-9 with TRBJ2-5, with TRBD2 identical over 7 bases. Trimming took 1 base from V and 2 from J; bases not matched to a gene: 7. Germline CDR1 reads SEHNR; CDR2 reads FQNEAQ (reference sequence). CDR3 length equals 16 residues. The CDR3 DNA reads TGTGCCAGCAGCTTAGGGGCTAGCGGAGTTCAAGAGACCCAGTACTTC. It encodes CASSLGASGVQETQYF.

This chain joins TRBV29-1 and TRBJ1-2; weak D call: TRBD1 (6 bases). This CDR3 region has 13 residues. The V end lost 4 bases, the J end lost 7 bases, and 16 bases lay between the germline ends. The germline gives CDR1 SQVTM, CDR2 ANQGSEA. This CDR3 reads CSVGFRGPFGYTF. As DNA, the CDR3 is TGCAGCGTTGGTTTCAGGGGCCCTTTTGGCTACACCTTC.